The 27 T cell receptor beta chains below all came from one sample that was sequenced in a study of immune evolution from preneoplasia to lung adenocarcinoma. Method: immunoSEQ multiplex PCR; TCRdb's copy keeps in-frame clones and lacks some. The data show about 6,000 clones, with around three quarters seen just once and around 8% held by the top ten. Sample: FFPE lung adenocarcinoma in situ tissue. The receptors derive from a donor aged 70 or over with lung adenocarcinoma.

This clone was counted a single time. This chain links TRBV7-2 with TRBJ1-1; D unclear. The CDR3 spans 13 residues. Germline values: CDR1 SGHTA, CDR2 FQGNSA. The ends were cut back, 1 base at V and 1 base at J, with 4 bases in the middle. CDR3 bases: TGTGCCAGCAGCTTAGTAGAGAACACTGAAGCTTTCTTT. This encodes CASSLVENTEAFF.

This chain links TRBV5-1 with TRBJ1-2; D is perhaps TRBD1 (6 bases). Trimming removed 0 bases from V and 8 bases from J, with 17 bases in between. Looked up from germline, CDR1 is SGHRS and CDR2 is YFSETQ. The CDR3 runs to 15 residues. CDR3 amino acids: CASSLDGQPGGGYTF. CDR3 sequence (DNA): TGCGCCAGCAGCTTGGATGGACAGCCCGGTGGAGGCTACACCTTC.

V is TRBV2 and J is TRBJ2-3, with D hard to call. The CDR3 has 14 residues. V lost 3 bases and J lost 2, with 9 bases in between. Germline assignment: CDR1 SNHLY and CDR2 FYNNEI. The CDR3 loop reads CASSDWRSTDTQYF. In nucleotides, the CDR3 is TGTGCCAGCAGTGACTGGCGGTCCACAGATACGCAGTATTTT.

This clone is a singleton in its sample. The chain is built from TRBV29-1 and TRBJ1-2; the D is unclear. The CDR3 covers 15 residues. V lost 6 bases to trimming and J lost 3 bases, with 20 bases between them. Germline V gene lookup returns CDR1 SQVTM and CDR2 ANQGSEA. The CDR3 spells CSVLFPAARDYGYTF. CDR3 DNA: TGCAGCGTCCTTTTTCCGGCGGCCAGAGACTATGGCTACACCTTC.

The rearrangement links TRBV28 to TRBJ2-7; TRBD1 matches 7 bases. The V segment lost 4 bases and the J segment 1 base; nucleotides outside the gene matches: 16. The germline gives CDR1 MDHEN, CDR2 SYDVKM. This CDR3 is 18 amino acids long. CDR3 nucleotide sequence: TGTGCCAGCAGTTCAAAGACAGGGTGGAGGCCACTTTCCTACGAGCAGTACTTC. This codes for CASSSKTGWRPLSYEQYF.

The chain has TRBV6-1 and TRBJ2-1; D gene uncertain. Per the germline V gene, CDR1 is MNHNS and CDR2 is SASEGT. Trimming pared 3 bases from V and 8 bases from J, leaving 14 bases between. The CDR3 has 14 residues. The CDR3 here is CASSEGQDSDEQFF. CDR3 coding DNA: TGTGCCAGCAGTGAGGGCCAAGACTCCGATGAGCAGTTCTTC.

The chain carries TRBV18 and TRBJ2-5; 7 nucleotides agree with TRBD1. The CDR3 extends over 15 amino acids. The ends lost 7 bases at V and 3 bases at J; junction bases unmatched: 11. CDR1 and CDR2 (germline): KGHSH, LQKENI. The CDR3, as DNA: TGTGCCAGCTTCCCAGACAGGGTGGTTGAAGAGACCCAGTACTTC. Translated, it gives CASFPDRVVEETQYF.

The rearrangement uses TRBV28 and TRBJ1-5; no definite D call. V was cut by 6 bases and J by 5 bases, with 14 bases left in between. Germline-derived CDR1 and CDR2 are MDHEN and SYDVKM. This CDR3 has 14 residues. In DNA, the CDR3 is TGTGCCAGCAGCCTGCCGGCGGGTTATCAGCCCCAGCATTTT. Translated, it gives CASSLPAGYQPQHF.

The CDR3: CASSWSDNSGANVLTF. The DNA of the CDR3 is TGTGCCAGCAGCTGGTCCGACAACTCTGGGGCCAACGTCCTGACTTTC. The V call is TRBV7-6, the J call TRBJ2-6; D is uncertain. In germline, CDR1 is SGHVS, CDR2 FNYEAQ. The CDR3 loop spans 16 amino acids. V was shortened by 4 bases and J by 0 bases, with 10 bases between the two germline ends.

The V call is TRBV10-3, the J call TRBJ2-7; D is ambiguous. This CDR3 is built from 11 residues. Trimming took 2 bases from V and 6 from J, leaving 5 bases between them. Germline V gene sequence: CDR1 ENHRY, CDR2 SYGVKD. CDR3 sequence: CAISEMGEQYF. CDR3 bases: TGTGCCATCAGTGAGATGGGCGAGCAGTACTTC.

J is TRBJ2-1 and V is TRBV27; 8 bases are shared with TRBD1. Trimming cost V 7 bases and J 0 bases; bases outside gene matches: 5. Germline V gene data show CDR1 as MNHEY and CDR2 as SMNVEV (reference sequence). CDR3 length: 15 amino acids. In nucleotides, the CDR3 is TGTGCCAGCAAACAGGGGGTTTCCTCCTACAATGAGCAGTTCTTC. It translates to CASKQGVSSYNEQFF.

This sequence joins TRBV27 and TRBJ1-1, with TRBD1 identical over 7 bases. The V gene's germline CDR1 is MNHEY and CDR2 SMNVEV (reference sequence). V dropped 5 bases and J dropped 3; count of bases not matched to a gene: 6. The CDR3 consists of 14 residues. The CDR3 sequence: CASSPEGAYTEAFF. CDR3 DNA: TGTGCCAGCAGTCCGGAGGGGGCGTACACTGAAGCTTTCTTT.

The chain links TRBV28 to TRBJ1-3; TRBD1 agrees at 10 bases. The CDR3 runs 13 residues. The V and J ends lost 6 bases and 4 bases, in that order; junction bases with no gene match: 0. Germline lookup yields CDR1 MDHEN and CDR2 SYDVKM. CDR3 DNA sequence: TGTGCCAGCAGGGGACAGGGGGGAAACACCATATATTTT. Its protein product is CASRGQGGNTIYF. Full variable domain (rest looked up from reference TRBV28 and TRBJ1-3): DVKVTQSSRYLVKRTGEKVFLECVQDMDHENMFWYRQDPGLGLRLIYFSYDVKMKEKGDIPEGYSVSREKKERFSLILESASTNQTSMYLCASRGQGGNTIYFGEGSWLTVV.

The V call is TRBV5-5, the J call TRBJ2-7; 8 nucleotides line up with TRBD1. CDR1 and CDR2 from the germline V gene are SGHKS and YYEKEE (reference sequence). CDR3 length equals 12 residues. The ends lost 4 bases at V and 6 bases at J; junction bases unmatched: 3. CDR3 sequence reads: CASSPGTGEQYF. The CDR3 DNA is TGTGCCAGCAGCCCCGGGACAGGCGAGCAGTACTTC.

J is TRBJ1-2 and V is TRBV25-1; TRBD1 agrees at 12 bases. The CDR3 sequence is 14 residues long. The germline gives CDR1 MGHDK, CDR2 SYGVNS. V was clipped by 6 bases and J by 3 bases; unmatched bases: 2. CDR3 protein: CASRGTGGHYGYTF. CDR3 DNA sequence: TGTGCCAGCAGGGGGACAGGGGGCCACTATGGCTACACCTTC.

CDR3 sequence (DNA): TGTGCCAGCAGCTCGGCTAGGACATTTAGCAACACCTTC. Encoded protein: CASSSARTFSNTF. V usage is TRBV5-4 and J usage is TRBJ1-2; possibly TRBD1 for D (5 bases). CDR1 SGHNT and CDR2 YYREEE come from the germline V gene (reference sequence). V was clipped by 3 bases and J by 12 bases, with 18 bases between them. This CDR3 comprises 13 residues.

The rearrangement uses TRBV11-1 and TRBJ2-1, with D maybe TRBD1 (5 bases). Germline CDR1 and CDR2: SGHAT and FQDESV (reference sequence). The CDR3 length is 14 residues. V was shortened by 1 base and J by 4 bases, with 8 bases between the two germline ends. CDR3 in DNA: TGTGCCAGCAGCTTAGACCGACAGTACAATGAGCAGTTCTTC. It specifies CASSLDRQYNEQFF.

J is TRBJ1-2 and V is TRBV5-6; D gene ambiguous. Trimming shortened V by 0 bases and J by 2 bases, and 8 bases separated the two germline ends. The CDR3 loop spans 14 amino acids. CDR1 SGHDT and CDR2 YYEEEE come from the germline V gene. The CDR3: CASSLDGANYGYTF. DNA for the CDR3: TGTGCCAGCAGCTTGGACGGAGCAAACTATGGCTACACCTTC.

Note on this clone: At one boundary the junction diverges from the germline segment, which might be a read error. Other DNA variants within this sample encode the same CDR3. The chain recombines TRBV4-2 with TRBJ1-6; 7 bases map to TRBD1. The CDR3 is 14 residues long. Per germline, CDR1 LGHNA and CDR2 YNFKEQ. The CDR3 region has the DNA TGTGCCAGTAGCCGCGACAGGGTCAGGTCACCCCTCCACTTT. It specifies CASSRDRVRSPLHF.

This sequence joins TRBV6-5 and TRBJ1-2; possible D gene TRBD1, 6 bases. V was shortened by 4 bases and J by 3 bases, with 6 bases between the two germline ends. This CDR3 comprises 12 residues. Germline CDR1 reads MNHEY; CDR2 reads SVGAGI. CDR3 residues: CASSSGDYGYTF. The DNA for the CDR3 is TGTGCCAGCAGTTCAGGGGACTATGGCTACACCTTC.

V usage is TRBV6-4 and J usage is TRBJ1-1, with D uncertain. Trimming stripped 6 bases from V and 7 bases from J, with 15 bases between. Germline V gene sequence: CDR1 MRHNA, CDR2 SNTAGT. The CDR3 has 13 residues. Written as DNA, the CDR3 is TGTGCCAGCAGGAGCGACTGGAGCGATGAAGCTTTCTTT. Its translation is CASRSDWSDEAFF.

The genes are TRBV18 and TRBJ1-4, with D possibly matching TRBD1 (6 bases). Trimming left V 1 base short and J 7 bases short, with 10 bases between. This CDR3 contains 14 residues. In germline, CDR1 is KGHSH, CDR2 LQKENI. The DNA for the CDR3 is TGTGCCAGCTCACCACGGGGGCAGTCTGAAAAACTGTTTTTT. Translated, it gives CASSPRGQSEKLFF.

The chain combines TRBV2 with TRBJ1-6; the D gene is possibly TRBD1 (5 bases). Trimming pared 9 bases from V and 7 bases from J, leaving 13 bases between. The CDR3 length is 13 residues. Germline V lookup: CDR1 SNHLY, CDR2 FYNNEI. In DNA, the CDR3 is TGTGCCAGTGCGAGAGAGGGGAATTCACCCCTCCACTTT. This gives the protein CASAREGNSPLHF.

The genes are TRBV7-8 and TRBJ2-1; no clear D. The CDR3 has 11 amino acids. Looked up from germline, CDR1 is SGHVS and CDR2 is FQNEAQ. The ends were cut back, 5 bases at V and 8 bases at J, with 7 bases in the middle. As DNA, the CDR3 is TGTGCCAGCAGCGACTGGGATGAGCAGTTCTTC. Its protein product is CASSDWDEQFF.

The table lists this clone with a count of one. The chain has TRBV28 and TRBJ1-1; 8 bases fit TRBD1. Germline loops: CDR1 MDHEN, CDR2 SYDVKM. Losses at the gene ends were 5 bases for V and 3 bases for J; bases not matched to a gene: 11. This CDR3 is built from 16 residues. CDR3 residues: CASSLGRGRRDTEAFF. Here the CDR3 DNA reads TGTGCCAGCAGTCTAGGCAGGGGGCGCCGGGACACTGAAGCTTTCTTT.

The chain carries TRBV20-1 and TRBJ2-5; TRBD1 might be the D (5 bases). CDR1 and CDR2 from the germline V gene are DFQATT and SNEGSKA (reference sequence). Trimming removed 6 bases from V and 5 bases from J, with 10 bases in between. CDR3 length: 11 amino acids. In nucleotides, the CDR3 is TGCAGTGCCAAGGGGTGGGAGACCCAGTACTTC. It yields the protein CSAKGWETQYF.

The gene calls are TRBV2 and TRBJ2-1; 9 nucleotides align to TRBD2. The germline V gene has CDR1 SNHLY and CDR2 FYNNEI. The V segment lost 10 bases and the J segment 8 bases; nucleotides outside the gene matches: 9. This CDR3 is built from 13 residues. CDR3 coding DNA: TGTGCCACCCAAGCGGGAGGTGGTGATGAGCAGTTCTTC. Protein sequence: CATQAGGGDEQFF. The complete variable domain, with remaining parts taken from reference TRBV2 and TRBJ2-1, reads EPEVTQTPSHQVTQMGQEVILRCVPISNHLYFYWYRQILGQKVEFLVSFYNNEISEKSEIFDDQFSVERPDGSNFTLKIRSTKLEDSAMYFCATQAGGGDEQFFGPGTRLTVL.